A selection of T cell receptor beta chains follows, all from one sample in a study of shared clonotypes between healthy human individuals. Assay: immunoSEQ multiplex PCR; the TCRdb copy retains only in-frame clones and omits some. The table records 2.3 million or so clones, 93% of them present only once. The sequencing sample was made of naive CD4+ T cells from PBMCs. The origin of the receptors is a man between 18 and 29 years old in good health. Some clones in this sample may be carry-over from other donors' samples. The CDR3 runs from the conserved cysteine through the conserved F or W. Fields, in order: J gene, D gene, V gene, clone size, CDR3 length, CDR3 protein, CDR3 DNA. The D gene is left open where the match is weak. Clone size is shown for a subset of rows, as once, few, many or a class of expanded clone.

J: TRBJ1-4; D: -; V: TRBV11-2; size: -; length: 16; CDR3: CASSPRLRGTNEKLFF; DNA: TGTGCCAGCAGCCCTCGACTTCGGGGGACTAATGAAAAACTGTTTTTT
J: TRBJ2-7; D: -; V: TRBV9; size: -; length: 14; CDR3: CASSQEVSESEQYF; DNA: TGTGCCAGCAGCCAGGAGGTTAGCGAGTCCGAGCAGTACTTC
J: TRBJ1-1; D: TRBD1; V: TRBV6-4; size: -; length: 16; CDR3: CASSDSGTGGGGEAFF; DNA: TGTGCCAGCAGTGACTCCGGGACAGGGGGTGGCGGTGAAGCTTTCTTT
J: TRBJ1-1; D: -; V: TRBV5-1; size: -; length: 14; CDR3: CASSLWGANTEAFF; DNA: TGCGCCAGCAGCTTGTGGGGGGCGAACACTGAAGCTTTCTTT
J: TRBJ2-1; D: TRBD2; V: TRBV28; size: -; length: 16; CDR3: CASIPRLAGYYNEQFF; DNA: TGTGCCAGCATTCCTCGACTAGCGGGATACTACAATGAGCAGTTCTTC
J: TRBJ2-7; D: TRBD2; V: TRBV10-1; size: -; length: 15; CDR3: CASSDGGGSSYEQYF; DNA: TGCGCCAGCAGTGATGGTGGCGGGAGCTCCTACGAGCAGTACTTC
J: TRBJ1-4; D: TRBD1; V: TRBV28; size: -; length: 15; CDR3: CASVGGGTGYEKLFF; DNA: TGTGCCAGCGTTGGGGGAGGGACAGGGTATGAAAAACTGTTTTTT
J: TRBJ2-2; D: -; V: TRBV5-8; size: -; length: 16; CDR3: CASPPRRRENTGELFF; DNA: TGTGCCAGCCCCCCTCGTAGGCGGGAGAACACCGGGGAGCTGTTTTTT
J: TRBJ2-7; D: -; V: TRBV5-5; size: once; length: 15; CDR3: CASSLGATSSYEQYF; DNA: TGTGCCAGCAGCTTGGGGGCGACTTCCTCCTACGAGCAGTACTTC
J: TRBJ2-4; D: TRBD1; V: TRBV2; size: -; length: 15; CDR3: CASSRTGDAKNIQYF; DNA: TGTGCCAGCAGTCGAACAGGGGACGCCAAAAACATTCAGTACTTC
J: TRBJ1-1; D: -; V: TRBV28; size: -; length: 13; CDR3: CASSPRLDTEAFF; DNA: TGTGCCAGCAGTCCCAGACTTGACACTGAAGCTTTCTTT
J: TRBJ2-1; D: -; V: TRBV19; size: -; length: 15; CDR3: CASSIMRAAYNEQFF; DNA: TGTGCCAGTAGTATAATGAGGGCAGCCTACAATGAGCAGTTCTTC
J: TRBJ2-7; D: -; V: TRBV11-2; size: once; length: 13; CDR3: CASSLEYAYEQYF; DNA: TGTGCCAGCAGCTTAGAATACGCCTACGAGCAGTACTTC
J: TRBJ2-7; D: TRBD2; V: TRBV7-8; size: -; length: 17; CDR3: CASSLEYGLAASYEQYF; DNA: TGTGCCAGCAGCTTAGAATATGGACTAGCGGCTTCCTACGAGCAGTACTTC
J: TRBJ1-1; D: -; V: TRBV5-1; size: -; length: 13; CDR3: CASGGDPNTEAFF; DNA: TGCGCCAGCGGGGGAGACCCGAACACTGAAGCTTTCTTT
J: TRBJ2-3; D: -; V: TRBV10-3; size: once; length: 12; CDR3: CAAHGDRDTQYF; DNA: TGTGCCGCCCACGGAGACAGGGATACGCAGTATTTT
J: TRBJ1-1; D: -; V: TRBV25-1; size: -; length: 13; CDR3: CASSVFGSTEAFF; DNA: TGTGCCAGCAGTGTTTTCGGAAGCACTGAAGCTTTCTTT
J: TRBJ1-2; D: TRBD1; V: TRBV5-1; size: -; length: 14; CDR3: CASSLGQGVYGYTF; DNA: TGCGCCAGCAGCTTGGGCCAGGGGGTATATGGCTACACCTTC
J: TRBJ2-1; D: TRBD2; V: TRBV27; size: once; length: 18; CDR3: CASSKINWSGRAFNEQFF; DNA: TGTGCCAGCAGTAAAATTAACTGGAGCGGGAGGGCCTTCAATGAGCAGTTCTTC
J: TRBJ2-5; D: TRBD2; V: TRBV6-5; size: -; length: 15; CDR3: CASRRLAGEVETQYF; DNA: TGTGCCAGCAGGAGACTAGCGGGAGAGGTGGAGACCCAGTACTTC
J: TRBJ1-2; D: -; V: TRBV4-2; size: once; length: 16; CDR3: CASSQEGTGTNYGYTF; DNA: TGTGCCAGCAGCCAAGAAGGTACAGGGACTAACTATGGCTACACCTTC
J: TRBJ2-2; D: TRBD2; V: TRBV9; size: -; length: 15; CDR3: CASSATSADTGELFF; DNA: TGTGCCAGCAGCGCGACTAGCGCCGACACCGGGGAGCTGTTTTTT
J: TRBJ1-2; D: TRBD1; V: TRBV7-2; size: -; length: 15; CDR3: CASSLGQGAVWGYTF; DNA: TGTGCCAGCAGCCTCGGACAGGGAGCAGTTTGGGGCTACACCTTC
J: TRBJ1-6; D: -; V: TRBV5-1; size: -; length: 13; CDR3: CASHLGDNSPLHF; DNA: TGCGCCAGCCATTTGGGGGATAATTCACCCCTCCACTTT
J: TRBJ1-3; D: -; V: TRBV29-1; size: -; length: 12; CDR3: CSVETNGNTIYF; DNA: TGCAGCGTTGAAACGAATGGAAACACCATATATTTT
J: TRBJ1-5; D: -; V: TRBV6-1; size: -; length: 12; CDR3: CASGEVNQPQHF; DNA: TGTGCCAGCGGGGAGGTCAATCAGCCCCAGCATTTT
J: TRBJ1-5; D: -; V: TRBV7-6; size: -; length: 14; CDR3: CASSLARGGQPQHF; DNA: TGTGCCAGCAGCTTAGCGCGGGGCGGTCAGCCCCAGCATTTT
J: TRBJ2-2; D: -; V: TRBV28; size: -; length: 15; CDR3: CASSSSRPRTGELFF; DNA: TGTGCCAGCAGCTCCTCCAGGCCGCGCACCGGGGAGCTGTTTTTT
J: TRBJ1-2; D: -; V: TRBV18; size: -; length: 11; CDR3: CASSPGEGYTF; DNA: TGTGCCAGCTCACCAGGGGAAGGCTACACCTTC
J: TRBJ1-2; D: -; V: TRBV4-1; size: -; length: 15; CDR3: CASSPPQVARYGYTF; DNA: TGCGCCAGCAGCCCACCTCAAGTGGCCCGCTATGGCTACACCTTC
J: TRBJ1-5; D: -; V: TRBV18; size: -; length: 13; CDR3: CASSGGAGQPQHF; DNA: TGTGCCAGCTCAGGGGGGGCGGGTCAGCCCCAGCATTTT
J: TRBJ2-1; D: -; V: TRBV5-1; size: -; length: 13; CDR3: CASSFTGYNEQFF; DNA: TGCGCCAGCAGCTTCACAGGGTACAATGAGCAGTTCTTC
J: TRBJ2-3; D: -; V: TRBV7-3; size: -; length: 14; CDR3: CASSTGTRTDTQYF; DNA: TGTGCCAGCAGCACCGGGACTCGCACAGATACGCAGTATTTT
J: TRBJ2-7; D: TRBD1; V: TRBV19; size: -; length: 15; CDR3: CASTTGDRAPYEQYF; DNA: TGTGCCAGTACCACTGGGGACAGGGCCCCTTACGAGCAGTACTTC
J: TRBJ2-6; D: TRBD1; V: TRBV5-1; size: -; length: 15; CDR3: CASSAGGSGANVLTF; DNA: TGCGCCAGCAGCGCAGGGGGTTCTGGGGCCAACGTCCTGACTTTC
J: TRBJ1-2; D: -; V: TRBV7-2; size: -; length: 14; CDR3: CASSLDTSRQRYTF; DNA: TGTGCCAGCAGCTTAGACACCAGCCGACAGCGCTACACCTTC
J: TRBJ1-5; D: -; V: TRBV15; size: -; length: 15; CDR3: CATSRDLFSNQPQHF; DNA: TGTGCCACCAGCAGAGATCTATTTAGCAATCAGCCCCAGCATTTT
J: TRBJ2-7; D: -; V: TRBV11-2; size: once; length: 15; CDR3: CASSLGQQSVYEQYF; DNA: TGTGCCAGCAGCCTCGGGCAGCAGAGCGTATACGAGCAGTACTTC
J: TRBJ1-1; D: TRBD1; V: TRBV18; size: -; length: 17; CDR3: CASSPLGGAGSVTEAFF; DNA: TGTGCCAGCTCACCACTAGGGGGCGCCGGGTCTGTCACTGAAGCTTTCTTT
J: TRBJ2-3; D: -; V: TRBV29-1; size: -; length: 12; CDR3: CSAKRGPDTQYF; DNA: TGCAGCGCTAAACGTGGGCCAGATACGCAGTATTTT